Following are 5 T cell receptor beta chains from one sample sequenced in a study of CD8+ T cells in alopecia areata. As the sequencing template, cDNA was produced by extracting RNA and reverse transcribing it. Clones were sequenced by immunoSEQ multiplex PCR, and TCRdb holds only the in-frame ones, with some missing. The sample gives 130,000 to 150,000 clones, roughly 46% of which show up once; 0.85% to 1% is in the top ten. The sample was CD4+ T cells sorted from blood, taken at week 0. All receptors derive from a human donor with alopecia areata.

This clone showed up just a few times. V and J are TRBV9 and TRBJ2-2; D is ambiguous. Looked up from germline, CDR1 is SGDLS and CDR2 is YYNGEE. With 2 bases removed from V and 6 bases from J, the gap between germline ends came to 8 bases. CDR3 length equals 13 residues. CDR3 in amino acids: CASSVTPAGELFF. In DNA, the CDR3 is TGTGCCAGCAGCGTGACCCCGGCCGGGGAGCTGTTTTTT.

The V call is TRBV30, the J call TRBJ1-1, with 7 bases aligning to TRBD1. Germline CDR1 reads GTSNPN; CDR2 reads SVGIG (reference sequence). The CDR3 consists of 14 residues. Trimming removed 5 bases from V and 0 bases from J; junction bases left unmatched: 6. CDR3 bases: TGTGCCTGGGACAGGGCGGTCATGAACACTGAAGCTTTCTTT. Encoded protein: CAWDRAVMNTEAFF.

The CDR3 DNA sequence: TGCAGCGTTGTCGTAGCGGGAGCGGTCGGGGAGCTGTTTTTT. Translated, it gives CSVVVAGAVGELFF. The rearrangement uses TRBV29-1 and TRBJ2-2; TRBD2 matches 9 bases. The CDR3 spans 14 residues. V trimming: 4 bases; J trimming: 7 bases; junction bases outside the gene matches: 7. Germline-derived CDR1 and CDR2 are SQVTM and ANQGSEA.

The chain links TRBV2 to TRBJ2-7; D is uncertain. Trimming left V 0 bases short and J 3 bases short, with 12 bases between. Per the germline V gene, CDR1 is SNHLY and CDR2 is FYNNEI. The CDR3 has 15 residues. As DNA, the CDR3 is TGTGCCAGCAGTGAAGCGCTCATAAGAGACTACGAGCAGTACTTC. This gives the protein CASSEALIRDYEQYF.

As DNA, the CDR3 is TGTGCCAGCAGTGAATATACCAGGGCCTATTACAATGAGCAGTTCTTC. Its protein is CASSEYTRAYYNEQFF. This rearrangement joins TRBV25-1 to TRBJ2-1; tentative D call: TRBD1 (5 bases). Germline CDR1 MGHDK, CDR2 SYGVNS. The CDR3 spans 16 residues. V was pared by 0 bases and J by 4 bases, with 13 bases between.